The 29 T cell receptor beta chains below come from one sample, sequenced in a study of monozygotic twins with inflammatory bowel disease. TCRdb re-called the 5' RACE reads; one entry per CDR3 protein, DNA not given. The sample yields around 380,000 distinct CDR3 sequences, of which the top ten take up under 3%. The source material was blood. The receptors shown here come from a human donor with ulcerative colitis or Crohn's disease, or a healthy co-twin of an affected twin (not recorded which).

The gene calls are TRBV7-6 and TRBJ1-1; TCRdb indicates TRBD1, and absent DNA this call remains unverified. The CDR3 is made up of 14 amino acids. Germline CDR1 reads SGHVS; CDR2 reads FNYEAQ. The CDR3 sequence is CASSSGQLGTEAFF.

This rearrangement joins TRBV29-1 to TRBJ1-3. Germline lookup yields CDR1 SQVTM and CDR2 ANQGSEA. The CDR3 length is 12 residues. Here the CDR3 reads CSVEDQRNTIYF.

This chain uses TRBV7-9 with TRBJ1-6; the D call from TCRdb, TRBD1, cannot be confirmed without DNA. Germline CDR1 reads SEHNR; CDR2 reads FQNEAQ (reference sequence). CDR3 size: 15 residues. This CDR3 is CASSPLTGRMAPLHF.

V usage is TRBV3-1 and J usage is TRBJ1-1; TCRdb's D call, TRBD1, is unchecked because there is no DNA. Germline CDR1 LGHDT, CDR2 YNNKEL (reference sequence). The CDR3 totals 13 residues. CDR3 in amino acids: CASSQGPNTEAFF.

The J gene is TRBJ2-1, the V gene TRBV29-1. The CDR3 sequence is 14 residues long. CDR1 is SQVTM and CDR2 is ANQGSEA in the germline V gene. The CDR3 sequence: CSVEGQRSYNEQFF.

The chain links TRBV12-3 or TRBV12-4 to TRBJ2-5; the D call of TRBD2 rests on TCRdb alone, since no DNA is present to check it. CDR3 size: 15 residues. The chain's CDR3 is CASSEAGLSQETQYF.

The chain couples TRBV20-1 to TRBJ2-1; there is no DNA to check the TCRdb D call of TRBD2. CDR1 and CDR2 from the germline V gene are DFQATT and SNEGSKA (reference sequence). The CDR3 contains 16 residues. The chain's CDR3 is CSARGPGLAGMNEQFF.

This chain connects TRBV18 to TRBJ1-1; TCRdb's assignment of TRBD1 cannot be checked, as there is no DNA. CDR1 is KGHSH and CDR2 is LQKENI in the germline V gene. This CDR3 region has 14 residues. The CDR3 is CASSPSGAGTEAFF.

The CDR3 reads CASSATSGRTSTDTQYF. V is TRBV5-1 and J is TRBJ2-3; checking the TCRdb D call of TRBD2 is not possible without DNA. The germline CDR1 and CDR2 sequences are SGHRS and YFSETQ. The CDR3 has 17 amino acids.

The V gene is TRBV19, the J gene TRBJ2-7; TCRdb calls TRBD2, which cannot be checked without DNA. Germline-derived CDR1 and CDR2 are LNHDA and SQIVND (reference sequence). The CDR3 is 16 amino acids. The CDR3 loop is CASSPAYTGRRGEQYF.

J is TRBJ2-7 and V is TRBV5-5; TCRdb's D call, TRBD1, is unchecked because there is no DNA. CDR1 is SGHKS and CDR2 is YYEKEE in the germline V gene (reference sequence). This CDR3 comprises 14 residues. The CDR3 protein is CASSGGQRSYEQYF. Full variable domain (remainder filled in from reference TRBV5-5 and TRBJ2-7): DAGVTQSPTHLIKTRGQQVTLRCSPISGHKSVSWYQQVLGQGPQFIFQYYEKEERGRGNFPDRFSARQFPNYSSELNVNALLLGDSALYLCASSGGQRSYEQYFGPGTRLTVT.

The gene calls are TRBV4-2 and TRBJ2-1; TCRdb outputs TRBD2, but without DNA this stays unchecked. CDR3 length equals 18 residues. CDR1 and CDR2 from the germline V gene are LGHNA and YNFKEQ. CDR3 sequence reads: CASSQEGPLAGDYNEQFF.

The rearrangement joins TRBV29-1 to TRBJ2-7. CDR1 and CDR2 (germline): SQVTM, ANQGSEA. The length of the CDR3 is 11 residues. The CDR3: CSVVQLYEQYF.

The rearrangement uses TRBV20-1 and TRBJ2-3; the D gene TCRdb calls, TRBD1, cannot be checked with no DNA. The CDR3 covers 14 residues. Germline CDR1 is DFQATT and CDR2 is SNEGSKA (reference sequence). CDR3 region: CSAFGTTSTDTQYF.

The CDR3 reads CASSQAAGRNIQYF. The rearrangement uses TRBV3-1 and TRBJ2-4; TCRdb gives TRBD2 as the D gene, but with no DNA this cannot be confirmed. The CDR3 runs 14 residues. From germline, CDR1 is LGHDT and CDR2 YNNKEL (reference sequence).

The rearrangement joins TRBV5-4 to TRBJ2-3. Germline lookup yields CDR1 SGHNT and CDR2 YYREEE (reference sequence). The CDR3 is 13 residues long. The CDR3 here is CASPGPTADTQYF.

The V gene is TRBV7-9, the J gene TRBJ1-1. The germline V gene encodes CDR1 SEHNR and CDR2 FQNEAQ (reference sequence). This CDR3 region has 13 residues. CDR3 loop: CASSGIRNTEAFF. Drawing the rest from reference TRBV7-9 and TRBJ1-1, the complete variable domain is DTGVSQNPRHKITKRGQNVTFRCDPISEHNRLYWYRQTLGQGPEFLTYFQNEAQLEKSRLLSDRFSAERPKGSFSTLEIQRTEQGDSAMYLCASSGIRNTEAFFGQGTRLTVV.

This chain links TRBV20-1 with TRBJ2-7; without DNA, the TCRdb call of TRBD1 cannot be checked. This CDR3 is 12 amino acids long. CDR1 is DFQATT, CDR2 SNEGSKA, per germline (reference sequence). CDR3 in amino acids: CSGPQGAGEQYF.

V usage is TRBV5-6 and J usage is TRBJ2-1; TCRdb's D call of TRBD1 is untestable without DNA. Germline-derived CDR1 and CDR2 are SGHDT and YYEEEE. The CDR3 has 16 amino acids. The CDR3 reads CASSLGGQGTNNEQFF.

The chain couples TRBV12-3 or TRBV12-4 to TRBJ2-4; TCRdb returns TRBD2, unconfirmable since there is no DNA. The CDR3 runs to 13 residues. CDR3 protein: CASSSIAGNIQYF.

The chain carries TRBV5-1 and TRBJ2-3; TCRdb lists TRBD2, though no DNA is available to test this call. CDR1 and CDR2 (germline): SGHRS, YFSETQ. The CDR3 has 18 residues. CDR3 loop: CASSFPPRGATMADTQYF.

V and J are TRBV5-5 and TRBJ1-4. Germline assignment: CDR1 SGHKS and CDR2 YYEKEE (reference sequence). The CDR3 has 14 residues. CDR3 loop: CASSLGDLNEKLFF.

The chain couples TRBV19 to TRBJ1-3; TCRdb's D gene call, TRBD1, goes unchecked for lack of DNA. The germline V gene has CDR1 LNHDA and CDR2 SQIVND (reference sequence). This CDR3 spans 15 amino acids. The CDR3 sequence: CASSSGTVPRNTIYF.

V is TRBV5-1 and J is TRBJ2-2; TCRdb proposes TRBD1, but this gene call is untestable without DNA. This CDR3 comprises 15 residues. Per the germline V gene, CDR1 is SGHRS and CDR2 is YFSETQ. The CDR3 is CASSQGAGGGGELFF.

The V and J genes are TRBV19 and TRBJ1-1. Per the germline V gene, CDR1 is LNHDA and CDR2 is SQIVND (reference sequence). The CDR3 runs 13 residues. CDR3 in amino acids: CASGSVVNTEAFF. Full variable domain (rest looked up from reference TRBV19 and TRBJ1-1): DGGITQSPKYLFRKEGQNVTLSCEQNLNHDAMYWYRQDPGQGLRLIYYSQIVNDFQKGDIAEGYSVSREKKESFPLTVTSAQKNPTAFYLCASGSVVNTEAFFGQGTRLTVV.

The chain has TRBV2 and TRBJ1-1; TCRdb calls TRBD1, which cannot be checked without DNA. Germline loops: CDR1 SNHLY, CDR2 FYNNEI. This CDR3 has 15 amino acids. CDR3 in amino acids: CASSEARVASTEAFF.

The chain joins TRBV28 to TRBJ1-4; TCRdb's D call, TRBD1, is unchecked because there is no DNA. The CDR3 spans 14 residues. Germline values: CDR1 MDHEN, CDR2 SYDVKM. CDR3 amino acids: CASFTSGVAEKLFF. Full variable domain (missing parts from reference TRBV28 and TRBJ1-4): DVKVTQSSRYLVKRTGEKVFLECVQDMDHENMFWYRQDPGLGLRLIYFSYDVKMKEKGDIPEGYSVSREKKERFSLILESASTNQTSMYLCASFTSGVAEKLFFGSGTQLSVL.

The genes are TRBV12-3 or TRBV12-4 and TRBJ1-3; lacking DNA, the TRBD1 call made by TCRdb goes unchecked. The CDR3 contains 12 residues. CDR3 residues: CASRPGRNTIYF.

This rearrangement joins TRBV28 to TRBJ1-5. Germline V gene data show CDR1 as MDHEN and CDR2 as SYDVKM. The CDR3 runs to 15 residues. The CDR3 sequence: CASSSGGRRNQPQHF.